Reported below is one T cell receptor beta chain. The antigen is not known. Noted treatment: around 19 received Ad26.COV2.S at low or high dose, single or two shots; 5 received placebo; per-sample allocation not given. All samples were drawn on day 63, counting from the first vaccine or placebo injection. An adult of 18-55 years in Boston served as donor. An Ad26 vector was used to express Wuhan-strain SARS-CoV-2 spike as the vaccine. With 5 bases removed from V and 3 bases from J, the gap between germline ends came to 14 bases. CDR1 and CDR2 from the germline V gene are SEHNR and FQNEAQ (reference sequence). This CDR3 is 14 amino acids long. Profiling relied on immunoSEQ multiplex PCR, and the TCRdb table lists in-frame clones only, not all of them. The sample contains about 390,000 clones, about 90% of which appear only once. This record belongs to a study of Ad26.COV2.S vaccination and SARS-CoV-2 variants. The wider study: Doses of Ad26.COV2.S were injected into muscle once or twice, 56 days apart.

Findings of the study overall: Vaccinees and placebo recipients showed similar non-spike TCR breadth.

The receptor comes from a person between 18 and 59 years old who received the Ad26.COV2.S COVID-19 vaccine or a placebo. The rearrangement joins TRBV7-9 to TRBJ2-7; D may be TRBD1 (5 bases). The specimen comprised peripheral blood, sampled in a trial of Ad26.COV2.S vaccine versus placebo. The CDR3 region has the DNA TGTGCCAGCAGCCGAAAGGACACCGACTACGAGCAGTACTTC. This codes for CASSRKDTDYEQYF.